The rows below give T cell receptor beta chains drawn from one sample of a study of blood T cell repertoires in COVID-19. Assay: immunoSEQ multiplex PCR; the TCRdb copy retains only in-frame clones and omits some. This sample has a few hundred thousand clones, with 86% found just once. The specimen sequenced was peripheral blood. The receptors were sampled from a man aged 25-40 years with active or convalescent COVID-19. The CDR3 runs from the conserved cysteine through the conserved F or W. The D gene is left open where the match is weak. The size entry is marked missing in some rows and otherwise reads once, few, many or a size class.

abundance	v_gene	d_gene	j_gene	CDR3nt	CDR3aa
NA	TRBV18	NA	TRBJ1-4	TGTGCCAGCTCACCAATGAGGTTATCAACAACTAATGAAAAACTGTTTTTT	CASSPMRLSTTNEKLFF
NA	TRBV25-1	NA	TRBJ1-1	TGTGCCAGCAGTGCAGGGCGCGGACGAGCTTTCTTT	CASSAGRGRAFF
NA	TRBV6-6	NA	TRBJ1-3	TGTGCCGCCCAGGGCTTCTCTGGAAACACCATATATTTT	CAAQGFSGNTIYF
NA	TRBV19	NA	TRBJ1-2	TGTGCCAGTAGTATAGCCAGTATTAACTATGGCTACACCTTC	CASSIASINYGYTF
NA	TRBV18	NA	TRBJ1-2	TGTGCCAGCTCACCAGGACAGACTAATGGCTACACCTTC	CASSPGQTNGYTF
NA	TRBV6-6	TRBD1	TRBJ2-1	TGTGCCAGCACGCCCCCAGGGGGCTCCTACAATGAGCAGTTCTTC	CASTPPGGSYNEQFF
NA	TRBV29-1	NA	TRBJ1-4	TGCAGCGCTGGGGAGGAAAAACTGTTTTTT	CSAGEEKLFF
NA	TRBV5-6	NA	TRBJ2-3	TGTGCCAGCAGTCAAGTCTCTACCCCGCCAGATACGCAGTATTTT	CASSQVSTPPDTQYF
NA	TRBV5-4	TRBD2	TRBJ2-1	TGTGCCAGCAAGGGTCGGGGGGGCCTAAATGAGCAGTTCTTC	CASKGRGGLNEQFF
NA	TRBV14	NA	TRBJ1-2	TGTGCCAGCAGCCAAGGACGGGGGTTTGGCTACACCTTC	CASSQGRGFGYTF
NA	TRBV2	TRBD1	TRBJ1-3	TGTGCCAGCATCAAGGACAGGGCGGGAAACACCATATATTTT	CASIKDRAGNTIYF
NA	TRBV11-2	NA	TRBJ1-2	TGTGCCAGCAGCCTCCCGGGACTCTACGACTACACCTTC	CASSLPGLYDYTF
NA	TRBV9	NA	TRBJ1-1	TGTGCCAGCAGCGACGGAGGGTCCACTGAAGCTTTCTTT	CASSDGGSTEAFF
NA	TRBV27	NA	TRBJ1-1	TGTGCCAGCAGTTTTGGAGAAGAAGCTTTCTTT	CASSFGEEAFF
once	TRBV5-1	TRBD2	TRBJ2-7	TGCGCCAGCAGCTTGTTTCTAGCGGGGGGTACTGTCGACGAGCAGTACTTC	CASSLFLAGGTVDEQYF
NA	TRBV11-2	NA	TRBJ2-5	TGTGCCAGCAGCTTAGATGCGGAGACCCAGTACTTC	CASSLDAETQYF
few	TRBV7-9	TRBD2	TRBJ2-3	TGTGCCAGCAGCTTTGTACGTAGCGGGGGGGATACGCAGTATTTT	CASSFVRSGGDTQYF
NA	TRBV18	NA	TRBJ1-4	TGTGCCAGCTCACCGCAGGGTGTACCCGAAAAACTGTTTTTT	CASSPQGVPEKLFF
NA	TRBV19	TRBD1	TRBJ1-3	TGTGCCAGTAGTATGAAGAGGGGGACAGGTCTGTCTGGAAACACCATATATTTT	CASSMKRGTGLSGNTIYF
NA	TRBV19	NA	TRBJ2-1	TGTGCCAGTAGTTTTAACTCCTACAATGAGCAGTTCTTC	CASSFNSYNEQFF
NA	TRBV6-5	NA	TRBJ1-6	TGTGCCAGCAGCCAGGTCTCAGATTCACCCCTCCACTTT	CASSQVSDSPLHF
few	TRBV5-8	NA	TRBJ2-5	TGTGCCAGCAGCCTGGGGTTAGTAAACCTTCTAGGAGAGACCCAGTACTTC	CASSLGLVNLLGETQYF
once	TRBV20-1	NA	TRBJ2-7	TGCAGTGCTAGAGTGGGCACCGAGCAGTACTTC	CSARVGTEQYF
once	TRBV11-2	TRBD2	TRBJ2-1	TGTGCCAGCAGCTTACGACTAGCGGGGCTCAATGAGCAGTTCTTC	CASSLRLAGLNEQFF
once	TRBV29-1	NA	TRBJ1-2	TGCAGCGTTGAAGTTTACGAGGAATATGGCTACACCTTC	CSVEVYEEYGYTF
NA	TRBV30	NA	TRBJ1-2	TGTGCCTGGAGCTATGGGCAGGAGGCGGGGTATGGCTACACCTTC	CAWSYGQEAGYGYTF
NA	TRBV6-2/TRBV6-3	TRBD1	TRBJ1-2	TGTGCCAGCAGACCTCCGGGACAGGAATATCTTGACATCTATGGCTACACCTTC	CASRPPGQEYLDIYGYTF
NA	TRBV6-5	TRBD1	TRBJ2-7	TGTGCCAGCAGTTCCCAGTGGGACAGGGGCTACGAGCAGTACTTC	CASSSQWDRGYEQYF
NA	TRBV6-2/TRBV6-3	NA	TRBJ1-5	TGTGCCAGCGGCCCCCACCCGGCCCAGCATTTT	CASGPHPAQHF
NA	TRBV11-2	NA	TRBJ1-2	TGTGCCAGCACCCGGGAATCCGAGAACTATGGCTACACCTTC	CASTRESENYGYTF
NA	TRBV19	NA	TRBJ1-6	TGTGCCAGTAGTATGGGTTTGGGGAGGTCACCCCTCCACTTT	CASSMGLGRSPLHF
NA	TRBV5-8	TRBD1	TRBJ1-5	TGTGCCAGCACCACGGGGGACAGGGTCTTTCCGGGTCAGCCCCAGCATTTT	CASTTGDRVFPGQPQHF
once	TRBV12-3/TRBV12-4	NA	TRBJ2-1	TGTGCCAGCAGCCCCGGGATAGAGCAGTTCTTC	CASSPGIEQFF
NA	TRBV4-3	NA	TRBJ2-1	TGCGCCAGCAGCCAAGCCCAGGCCGCCTACAATGAGCAGTTCTTC	CASSQAQAAYNEQFF
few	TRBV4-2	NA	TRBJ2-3	TGTGCCACCGGGACAGATACGCAGTATTTT	CATGTDTQYF
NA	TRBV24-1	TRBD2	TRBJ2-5	TGTGCCGCCAGTGATGGGGGGGTACAAGAGACCCAGTACTTC	CAASDGGVQETQYF
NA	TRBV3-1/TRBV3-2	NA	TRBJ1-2	TGTGCCAGCAGCCAAGACAAAACTAAGGGACAATCAACCTTAGGTTGTGGCTACACCTTC	CASSQDKTKGQSTLGCGYTF
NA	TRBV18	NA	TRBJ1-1	TGTGCCAGCTGCGGATCTATGAACACTGAAGCTTTCTTT	CASCGSMNTEAFF
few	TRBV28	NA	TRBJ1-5	TGTGCCAGCAGTACAGGCGGTCAGCCCCAGCATTTT	CASSTGGQPQHF
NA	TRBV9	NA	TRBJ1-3	TGTGCCAGCAGCGCCCGGTACGGAGACACCATATATTTT	CASSARYGDTIYF
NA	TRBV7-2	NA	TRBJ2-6	TGTGCCAGCAGCTTAGCTTCCACAGTATCCACTGGGGCCAACGTCCTGACTTTC	CASSLASTVSTGANVLTF
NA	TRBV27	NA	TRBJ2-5	TGTGCCAGCAGTCCCCTTACTTTTTCCGCTACAGCCGAGACCCAGTACTTC	CASSPLTFSATAETQYF
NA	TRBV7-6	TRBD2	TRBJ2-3	TGTGCCAGCAGCCGCAATGGACTAGCGGGGGGCGCAGATACGCAGTATTTT	CASSRNGLAGGADTQYF
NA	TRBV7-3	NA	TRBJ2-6	TGTGCCAGCAGCGGGGGCGCTGGGGCCAACGTCCTGACTTTC	CASSGGAGANVLTF
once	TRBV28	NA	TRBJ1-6	TGTGCCAGCAAAATCCCGGGACAAAGGCGTAATTCACCCCTCCACTTT	CASKIPGQRRNSPLHF
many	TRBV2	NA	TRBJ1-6	TGTGCCAGCAGTAGCGGGATCACTGCTTATAATTCACCCCTCCACTTT	CASSSGITAYNSPLHF
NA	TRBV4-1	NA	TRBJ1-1	TGCGCCAGCAGCTCAGGGTACACTGAAGCTTTCTTT	CASSSGYTEAFF
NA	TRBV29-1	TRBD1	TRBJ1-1	TGCAGCGTTCGACCAGGGGGCACTGAAGCTTTCTTT	CSVRPGGTEAFF
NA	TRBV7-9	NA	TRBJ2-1	TGTGCCAGCAGCTTAGAGGGAGGCTACAATGAGCAGTTCTTC	CASSLEGGYNEQFF
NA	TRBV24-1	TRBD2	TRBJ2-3	TGTGCCACCAGTGGGGGGACGGGGGGTACAGATACGCAGTATTTT	CATSGGTGGTDTQYF
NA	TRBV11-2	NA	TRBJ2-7	TGTGCCAGCAGCTTAGCCAGGGGCTTGTACGAGCAGTACTTC	CASSLARGLYEQYF
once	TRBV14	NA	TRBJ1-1	TGTGCCAGCAGCCAAGATCCGGTGAACACTGAAGCTTTCTTT	CASSQDPVNTEAFF
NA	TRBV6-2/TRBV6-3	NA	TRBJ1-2	TGTGCCAGCAGCGAGACGCAGGGCTATGGCTACACCTTC	CASSETQGYGYTF
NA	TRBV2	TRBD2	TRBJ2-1	TGTGCCAGCAGGAAACAGACTAGCGGGGGGGCTGGTGAGCAGTTCTTC	CASRKQTSGGAGEQFF
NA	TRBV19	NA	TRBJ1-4	TGTGCCAGTAGTATCGGTGGCTCGGGGAATGAAAAACTGTTTTTT	CASSIGGSGNEKLFF
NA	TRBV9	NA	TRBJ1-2	TGTGCCAGCAGCGGAGTCGGGGGGTTTGGCTACACCTTC	CASSGVGGFGYTF
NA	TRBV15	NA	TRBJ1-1	TGTGCCACCAGCAGGGGAGGGGTAAGGGACACTGAAGCTTTCTTT	CATSRGGVRDTEAFF
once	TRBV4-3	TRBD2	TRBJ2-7	TGCGCCAGCAGCCAAGATGCCCAGCGGGGGGCCCAGTACTTC	CASSQDAQRGAQYF
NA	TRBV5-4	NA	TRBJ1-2	TGTGCCAGCAGCCAGGGAACTAACTATGGCTACACCTTC	CASSQGTNYGYTF
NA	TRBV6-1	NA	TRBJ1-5	TGTGCCAGCAGTGAACGGGGTTCGGGGGGCGCTCAGCCCCAGCATTTT	CASSERGSGGAQPQHF